This T cell receptor beta chain was sequenced in a study of blood T cell repertoires in COVID-19. At the level of the study: PBMCs, B-cell-depleted T cells, or T cells provided the cDNA or gDNA that made up the material.

Study members were between roughly 18 and 90 years old and lived in some 22 US regions. CDR3 length: 17 amino acids. The V gene's germline CDR1 is SGDLS and CDR2 YYNGEE. With 3 bases clipped from V and 4 bases from J, the junction kept 10 bases outside the gene matches. As processed by the authors: Estimated nucleated cell counts came from reference gene primer amplification. TCRdb's copy holds only in-frame clones and misses some; the assay was immunoSEQ multiplex PCR. The V and J calls and clone size come from that table; D and trimming were worked out from the DNA. Seen here are some 200,000 clones, about 80% observed once, and the top ten hold 1.3%.

The sequencing sample was made of PBMCs or T cells enriched from blood (not recorded which). This receptor was obtained from a woman aged 40 to 49 with acute COVID-19. This rearrangement joins TRBV9 to TRBJ2-3; 11 bases are shared with TRBD2. The CDR3 DNA reads as TGTGCCAGCAGCGGGCGACTAGCGGGGTCGAGGGCAGATACGCAGTATTTT. It codes for CASSGRLAGSRADTQYF.